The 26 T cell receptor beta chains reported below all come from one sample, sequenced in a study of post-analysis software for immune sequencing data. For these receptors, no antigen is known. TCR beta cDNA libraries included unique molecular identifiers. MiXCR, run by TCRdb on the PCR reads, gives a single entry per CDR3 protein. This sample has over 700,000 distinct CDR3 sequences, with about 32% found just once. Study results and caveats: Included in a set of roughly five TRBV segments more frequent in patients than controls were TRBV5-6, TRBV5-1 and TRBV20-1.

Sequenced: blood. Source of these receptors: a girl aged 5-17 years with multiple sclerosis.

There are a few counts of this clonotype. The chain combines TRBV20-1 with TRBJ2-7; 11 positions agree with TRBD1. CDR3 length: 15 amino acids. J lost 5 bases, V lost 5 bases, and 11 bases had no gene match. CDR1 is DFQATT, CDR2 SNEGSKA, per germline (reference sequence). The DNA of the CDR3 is TGCAGTGCTCGAACGCGGGACAGGGGGGTCAACGAGCAGTACTTC. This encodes CSARTRDRGVNEQYF.

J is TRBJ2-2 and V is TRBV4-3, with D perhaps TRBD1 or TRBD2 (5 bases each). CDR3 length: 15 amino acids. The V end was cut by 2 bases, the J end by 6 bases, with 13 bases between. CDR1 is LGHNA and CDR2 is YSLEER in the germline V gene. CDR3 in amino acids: CASSQWGSAAGELFF. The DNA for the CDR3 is TGCGCCAGCAGCCAATGGGGGTCCGCCGCCGGGGAGCTGTTTTTT.

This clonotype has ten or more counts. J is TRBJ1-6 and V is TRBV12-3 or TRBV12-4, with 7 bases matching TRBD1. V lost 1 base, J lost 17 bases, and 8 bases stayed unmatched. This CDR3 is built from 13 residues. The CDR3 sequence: CASSLESRGRIHF. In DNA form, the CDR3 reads TGTGCCAGCAGTTTAGAATCGAGGGGGCGCATCCACTTT.

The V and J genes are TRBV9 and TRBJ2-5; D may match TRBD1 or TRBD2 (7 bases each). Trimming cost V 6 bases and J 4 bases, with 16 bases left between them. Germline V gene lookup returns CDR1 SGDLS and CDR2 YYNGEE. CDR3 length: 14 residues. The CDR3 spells CASNQGGIRETQYF. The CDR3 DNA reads TGTGCCAGCAACCAGGGGGGGATCCGAGAGACCCAGTACTTC. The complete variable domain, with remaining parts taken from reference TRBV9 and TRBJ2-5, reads DSGVTQTPKHLITATGQRVTLRCSPRSGDLSVYWYQQSLDQGLQFLIQYYNGEERAKGNILERFSAQQFPDLHSELNLSSLELGDSALYFCASNQGGIRETQYFGPGTRLLVL.

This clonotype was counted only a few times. CDR3 residues: CASSLAQGAYEQFF. CDR3 DNA sequence: TGTGCCAGCAGCTTAGCACAGGGGGCCTATGAGCAGTTCTTC. V and J are TRBV7-7 and TRBJ2-1, with 9 bases fitting TRBD1. Trimming at V came to 0 bases and at J to 8 bases, leaving 2 bases not matched to a gene. This CDR3 has 14 amino acids. In germline, CDR1 is SSHAT, CDR2 FNYEAQ (reference sequence).

CDR3 nucleotide sequence: TGCGCCAGCAGCTTAGCTATGGGAGGGACCGGGGAGCTGTTTTTT. Amino acids: CASSLAMGGTGELFF. The chain employs TRBV5-1 and TRBJ2-2, with TRBD2 matching over 7 bases. J was trimmed by 5 bases and V by 2 bases; bases with no gene match: 6. Germline V gives CDR1 SGHRS, CDR2 YFSETQ. The CDR3 sequence is 15 residues long.

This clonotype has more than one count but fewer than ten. In nucleotides, the CDR3 is TGTGCCACCAGTGACATGGACAGGTTCACAGATACGCAGTATTTT. This sequence encodes CATSDMDRFTDTQYF. The chain combines TRBV24-1 with TRBJ2-3, with 7 bases fitting TRBD1. With 4 bases clipped from V and 2 bases from J, the junction kept 5 bases outside the gene matches. This CDR3 comprises 15 residues. In germline, CDR1 is KGHDR, CDR2 SFDVKD.

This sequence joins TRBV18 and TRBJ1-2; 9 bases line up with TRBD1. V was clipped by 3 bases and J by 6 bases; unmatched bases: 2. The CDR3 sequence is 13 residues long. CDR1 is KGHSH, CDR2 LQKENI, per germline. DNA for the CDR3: TGTGCCAGCTCACCGGGACAGGGTGATGGCTACACCTTC. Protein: CASSPGQGDGYTF.

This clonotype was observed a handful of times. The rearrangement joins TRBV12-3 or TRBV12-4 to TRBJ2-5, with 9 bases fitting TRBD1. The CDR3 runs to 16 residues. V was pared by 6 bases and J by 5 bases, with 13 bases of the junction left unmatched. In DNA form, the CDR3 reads TGTGCCAGCAGGGCACCGGGACAGGGAAGAACGGAGACCCAGTACTTC. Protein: CASRAPGQGRTETQYF.

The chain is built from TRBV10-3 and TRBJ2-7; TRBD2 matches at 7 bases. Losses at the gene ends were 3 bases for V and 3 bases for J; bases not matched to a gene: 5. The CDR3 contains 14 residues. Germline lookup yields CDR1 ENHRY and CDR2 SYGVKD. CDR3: CAISDGGRCYEQYF. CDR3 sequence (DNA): TGTGCCATCAGTGATGGCGGGAGATGCTACGAGCAGTACTTC.

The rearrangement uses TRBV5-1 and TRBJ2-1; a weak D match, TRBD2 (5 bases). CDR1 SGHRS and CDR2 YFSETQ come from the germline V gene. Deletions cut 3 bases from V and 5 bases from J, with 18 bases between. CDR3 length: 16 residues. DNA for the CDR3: TGCGCCAGCAGCTCCGGCCCCCTCGTGAGGGACAATGAGCAGTTCTTC. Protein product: CASSSGPLVRDNEQFF.

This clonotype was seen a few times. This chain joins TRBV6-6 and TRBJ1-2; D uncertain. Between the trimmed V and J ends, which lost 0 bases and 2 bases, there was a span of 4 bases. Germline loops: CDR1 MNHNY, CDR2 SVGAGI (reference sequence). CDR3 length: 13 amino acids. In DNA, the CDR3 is TGTGCCAGCAGTTACTCGGGGAACTATGGCTACACCTTC. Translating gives CASSYSGNYGYTF.

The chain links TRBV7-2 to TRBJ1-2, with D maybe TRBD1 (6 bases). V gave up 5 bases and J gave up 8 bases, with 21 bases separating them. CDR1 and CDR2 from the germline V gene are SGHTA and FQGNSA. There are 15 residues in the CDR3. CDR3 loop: CASSPTVTGWWGYTF. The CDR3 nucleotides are TGTGCCAGCAGCCCTACGGTTACAGGGTGGTGGGGCTACACCTTC.

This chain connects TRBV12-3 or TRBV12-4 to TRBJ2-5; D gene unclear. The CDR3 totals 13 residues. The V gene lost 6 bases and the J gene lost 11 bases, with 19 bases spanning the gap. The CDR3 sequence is CASRNPLGVEQYF. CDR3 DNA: TGTGCCAGCAGGAACCCCCTGGGCGTGGAGCAGTACTTC.

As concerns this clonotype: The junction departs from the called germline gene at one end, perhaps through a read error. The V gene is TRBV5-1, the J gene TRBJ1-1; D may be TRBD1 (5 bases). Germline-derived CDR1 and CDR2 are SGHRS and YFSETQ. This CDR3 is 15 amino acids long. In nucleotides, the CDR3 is TGCACCAGCAGCCCCCGGGGCGGGTCGAACACTGAAGCTTTCTTT. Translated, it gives CTSSPRGGSNTEAFF.

The DNA of the CDR3 is TGTGCCAGCAGCTGGGGTGATTGGCTCTCCTACAATGAGCAGTTCTTC. It specifies CASSWGDWLSYNEQFF. The rearrangement uses TRBV7-6 and TRBJ2-1, with D unclear. V lost 4 bases to trimming and J lost 0 bases, with 13 bases between them. CDR3 length equals 16 residues. The germline V gene has CDR1 SGHVS and CDR2 FNYEAQ.

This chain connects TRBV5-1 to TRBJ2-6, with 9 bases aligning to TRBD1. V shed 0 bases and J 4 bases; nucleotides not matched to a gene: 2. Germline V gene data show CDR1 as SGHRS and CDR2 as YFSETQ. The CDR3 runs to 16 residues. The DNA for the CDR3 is TGCGCCAGCAGCTTGGGGGACAGGGCAGGGGCCAACGTCCTGACTTTC. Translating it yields CASSLGDRAGANVLTF.

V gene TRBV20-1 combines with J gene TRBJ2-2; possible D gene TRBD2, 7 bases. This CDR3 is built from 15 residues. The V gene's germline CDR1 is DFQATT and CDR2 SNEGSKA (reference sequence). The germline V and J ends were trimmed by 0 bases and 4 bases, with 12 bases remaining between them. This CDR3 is CSARDGGRVTGELFF. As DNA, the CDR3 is TGCAGTGCTAGAGACGGGGGGCGCGTCACCGGGGAGCTGTTTTTT.

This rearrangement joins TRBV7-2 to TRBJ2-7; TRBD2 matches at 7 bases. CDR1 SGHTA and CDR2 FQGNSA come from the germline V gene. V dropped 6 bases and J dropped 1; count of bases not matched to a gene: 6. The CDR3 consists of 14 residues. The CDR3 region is CASRPLAESYEQYF. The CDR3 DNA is TGTGCCAGCAGACCGCTAGCGGAATCCTACGAGCAGTACTTC.

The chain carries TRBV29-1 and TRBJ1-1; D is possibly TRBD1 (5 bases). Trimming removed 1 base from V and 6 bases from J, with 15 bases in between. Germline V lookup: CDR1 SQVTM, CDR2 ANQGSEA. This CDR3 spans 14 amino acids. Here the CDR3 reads CSVEAPGVRAEAFF. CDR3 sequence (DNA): TGCAGCGTTGAAGCTCCGGGGGTGAGGGCTGAAGCTTTCTTT.

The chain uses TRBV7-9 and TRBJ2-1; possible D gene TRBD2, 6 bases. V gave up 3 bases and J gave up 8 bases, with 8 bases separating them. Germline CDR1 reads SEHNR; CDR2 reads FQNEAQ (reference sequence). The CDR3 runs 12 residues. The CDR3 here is CASSFGEDEQFF. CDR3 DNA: TGTGCCAGCAGCTTCGGGGAGGATGAGCAGTTCTTC.

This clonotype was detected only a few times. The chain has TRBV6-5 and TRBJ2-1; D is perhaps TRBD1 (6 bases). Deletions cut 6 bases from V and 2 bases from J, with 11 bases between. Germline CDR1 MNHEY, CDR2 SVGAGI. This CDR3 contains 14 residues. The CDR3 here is CASRDRLTYNEQFF. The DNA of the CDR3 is TGTGCCAGCAGAGACAGGTTAACCTACAATGAGCAGTTCTTC.

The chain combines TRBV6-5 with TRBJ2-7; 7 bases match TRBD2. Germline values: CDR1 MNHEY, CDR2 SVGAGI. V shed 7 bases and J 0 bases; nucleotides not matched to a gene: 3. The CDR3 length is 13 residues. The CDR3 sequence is CASKRGTSYEQYF. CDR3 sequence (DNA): TGTGCCAGCAAGCGGGGAACCTCCTACGAGCAGTACTTC.

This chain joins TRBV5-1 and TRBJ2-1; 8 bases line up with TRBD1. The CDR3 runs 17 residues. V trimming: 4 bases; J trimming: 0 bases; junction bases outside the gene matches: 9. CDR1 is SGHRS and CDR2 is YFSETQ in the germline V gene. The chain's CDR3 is CASSPLRQGSSYNEQFF. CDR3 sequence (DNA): TGCGCCAGCAGCCCCCTGCGACAGGGGAGCTCCTACAATGAGCAGTTCTTC.

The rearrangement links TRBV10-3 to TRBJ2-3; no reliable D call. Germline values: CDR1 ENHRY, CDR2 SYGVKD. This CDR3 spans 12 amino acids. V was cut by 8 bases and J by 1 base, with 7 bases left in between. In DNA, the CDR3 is TGTGCCATCTCTGGGCGCACAGATACGCAGTATTTT. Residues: CAISGRTDTQYF.

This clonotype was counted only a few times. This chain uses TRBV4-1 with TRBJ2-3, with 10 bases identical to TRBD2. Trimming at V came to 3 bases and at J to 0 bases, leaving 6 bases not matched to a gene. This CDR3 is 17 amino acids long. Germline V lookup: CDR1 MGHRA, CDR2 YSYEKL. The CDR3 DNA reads TGCGCCAGCAGCCAGCCCCGGACTAGCGGCAGCACAGATACGCAGTATTTT. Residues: CASSQPRTSGSTDTQYF.